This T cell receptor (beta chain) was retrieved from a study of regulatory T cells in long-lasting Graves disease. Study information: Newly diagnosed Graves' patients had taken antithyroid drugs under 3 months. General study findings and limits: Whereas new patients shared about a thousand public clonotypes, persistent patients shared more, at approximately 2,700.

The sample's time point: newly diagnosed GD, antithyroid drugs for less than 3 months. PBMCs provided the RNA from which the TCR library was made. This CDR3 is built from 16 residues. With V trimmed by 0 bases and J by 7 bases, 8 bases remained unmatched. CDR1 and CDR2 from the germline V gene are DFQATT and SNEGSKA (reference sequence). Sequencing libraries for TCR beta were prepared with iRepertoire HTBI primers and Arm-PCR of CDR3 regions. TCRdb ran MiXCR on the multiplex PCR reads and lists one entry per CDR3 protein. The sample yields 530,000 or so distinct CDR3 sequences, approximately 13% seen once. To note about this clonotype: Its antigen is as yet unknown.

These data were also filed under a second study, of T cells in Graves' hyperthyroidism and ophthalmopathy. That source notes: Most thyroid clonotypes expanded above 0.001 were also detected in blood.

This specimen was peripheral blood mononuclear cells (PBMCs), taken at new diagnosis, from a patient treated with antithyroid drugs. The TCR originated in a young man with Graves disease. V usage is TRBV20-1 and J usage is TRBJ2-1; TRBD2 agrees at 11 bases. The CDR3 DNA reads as TGCAGTGCTAGAGATGGTAGACTAGCGGGGAGAAATGAGCAGTTCTTC. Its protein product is CSARDGRLAGRNEQFF.